The T cell receptor (beta chain) under discussion was sequenced for a study of T cell responses to AZD1222 COVID-19 vaccine. Findings of the study overall: Clonal diversity was possibly underestimated, and white British individuals and females predominated among donors. There were repertoire samples only from the period after the peak T cell response.

Repertoires were generated with immunoSEQ multiplex PCR, while TCRdb's copy carries only in-frame clones and drops some. The sample carries around 140,000 clones, roughly 92% recorded once. After removal of 6 bases from V and 0 bases from J, the junction contained 26 bases not matched to a gene. Germline loops: CDR1 MDHEN, CDR2 SYDVKM. This CDR3 comprises 23 residues. A single count supports this clone. What it binds is not known. Material: peripheral blood, obtained on day 0 of AZD1222 vaccination. The sequence was obtained from an adult in good health. The gene calls are TRBV28 and TRBJ2-6, with TRBD2 matching over 7 bases. DNA for the CDR3: TGTGCCAGCAGCTCAGCACCCGGCCCCGGGAGGCCACTGAGCCACTCTGGGGCCAACGTCCTGACTTTC. This encodes CASSSAPGPGRPLSHSGANVLTF.